This T cell receptor beta chain was recovered during a study of blood T cell repertoires in COVID-19. Study in general: The origin of the acute and convalescent COVID-19 samples was the United States, Italy and Spain. T cells, B-cell-depleted T cells, or PBMCs supplied cDNA or gDNA.

The V and J ends lost 5 bases and 0 bases respectively, with 11 bases between them. This CDR3 is 16 amino acids long. From germline, CDR1 is LNHDA and CDR2 SQIVND (reference sequence). Study processing details: Nucleated cell counts were estimated from reference gene primer amplification. This table comes from immunoSEQ multiplex PCR, and its TCRdb copy is limited to in-frame clones, with some not included. That table is the source of V, J and clone size, and D and trimming were worked out from the DNA. The profile shows around 210,000 clones, about four fifths of them singletons. Enrolment of Seattle patients took place during active infection, and they were followed longitudinally.

This clonotype was sampled from a woman of 80 years or more with COVID-19, enrolled during active disease. The chain employs TRBV19 and TRBJ2-6; D possibly corresponds to TRBD2 (5 bases). The sequenced sample was peripheral blood. CDR3 DNA sequence: TGTGCCAGTAGTGCGATGGGGAGCTCTGGGGCCAACGTCCTGACTTTC. Translating it yields CASSAMGSSGANVLTF.